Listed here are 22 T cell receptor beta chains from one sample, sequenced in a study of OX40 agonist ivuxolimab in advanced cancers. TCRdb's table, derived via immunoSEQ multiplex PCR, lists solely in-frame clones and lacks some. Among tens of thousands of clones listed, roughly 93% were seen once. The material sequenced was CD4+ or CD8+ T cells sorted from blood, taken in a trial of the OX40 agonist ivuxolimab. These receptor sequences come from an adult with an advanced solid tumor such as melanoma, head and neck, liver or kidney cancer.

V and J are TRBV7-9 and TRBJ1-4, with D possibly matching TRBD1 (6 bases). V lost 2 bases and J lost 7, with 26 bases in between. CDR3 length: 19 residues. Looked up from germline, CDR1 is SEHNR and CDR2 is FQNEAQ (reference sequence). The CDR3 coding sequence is TGTGCCAGCAGCTTAAGTAAAAGGGACATATGGGCCATGAGTGAAAAACTGTTTTTT. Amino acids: CASSLSKRDIWAMSEKLFF.

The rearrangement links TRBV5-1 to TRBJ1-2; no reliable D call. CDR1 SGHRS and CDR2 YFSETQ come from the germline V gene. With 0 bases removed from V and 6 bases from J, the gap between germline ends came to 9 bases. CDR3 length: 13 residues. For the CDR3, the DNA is TGCGCCAGCAGCTTGGGCCTCTTGGATGGCTACACCTTC. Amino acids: CASSLGLLDGYTF.

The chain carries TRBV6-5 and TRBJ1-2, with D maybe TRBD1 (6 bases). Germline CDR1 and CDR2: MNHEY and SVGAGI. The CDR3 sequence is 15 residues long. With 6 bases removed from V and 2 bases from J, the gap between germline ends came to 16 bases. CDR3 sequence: CASSPPPGENYGYTF. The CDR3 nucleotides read TGTGCCAGCAGCCCCCCTCCAGGGGAGAACTATGGCTACACCTTC.

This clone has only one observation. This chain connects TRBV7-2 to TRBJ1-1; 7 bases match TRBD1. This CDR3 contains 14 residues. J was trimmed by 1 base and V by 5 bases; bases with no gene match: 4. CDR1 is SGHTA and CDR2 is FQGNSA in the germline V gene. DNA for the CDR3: TGTGCCAGCAGCCGGAACAGGGGGAACACTGAAGCTTTCTTT. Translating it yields CASSRNRGNTEAFF.

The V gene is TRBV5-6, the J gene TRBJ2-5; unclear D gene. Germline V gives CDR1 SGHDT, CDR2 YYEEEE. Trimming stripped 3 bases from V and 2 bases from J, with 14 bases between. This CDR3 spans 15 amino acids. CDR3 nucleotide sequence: TGTGCCAGCAGCTATCGGCAGATCTCTCAAGAGACCCAGTACTTC. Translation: CASSYRQISQETQYF.

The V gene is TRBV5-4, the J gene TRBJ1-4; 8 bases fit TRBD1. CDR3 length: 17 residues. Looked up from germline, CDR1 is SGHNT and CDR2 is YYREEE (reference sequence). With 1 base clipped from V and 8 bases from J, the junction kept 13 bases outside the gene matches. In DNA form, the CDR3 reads TGTGCCAGCAGCTTGTGGGGTCACAGGGGGATTGAGGAAAAACTGTTTTTT. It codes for CASSLWGHRGIEEKLFF. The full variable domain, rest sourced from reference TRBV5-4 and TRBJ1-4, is ETGVTQSPTHLIKTRGQQVTLRCSSQSGHNTVSWYQQALGQGPQFIFQYYREEENGRGNFPPRFSGLQFPNYSSELNVNALELDDSALYLCASSLWGHRGIEEKLFFGSGTQLSVL.

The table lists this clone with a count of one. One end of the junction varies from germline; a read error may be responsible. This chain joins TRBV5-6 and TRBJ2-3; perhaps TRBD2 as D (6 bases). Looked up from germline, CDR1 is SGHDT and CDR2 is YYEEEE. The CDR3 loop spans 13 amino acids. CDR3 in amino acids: CASSPLAEPASNF. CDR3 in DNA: TGTGCCAGCAGTCCCTTAGCGGAGCCGGCATCAAATTTT. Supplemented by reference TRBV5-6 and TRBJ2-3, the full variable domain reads DAGVTQSPTHLIKTRGQQVTLRCSPKSGHDTVSWYQQALGQGPQFIFQYYEEEERQRGNFPDRFSGHQFPNYSSELNVNALLLGDSALYLCASSPLAEPASNFGPGTRLTVL.

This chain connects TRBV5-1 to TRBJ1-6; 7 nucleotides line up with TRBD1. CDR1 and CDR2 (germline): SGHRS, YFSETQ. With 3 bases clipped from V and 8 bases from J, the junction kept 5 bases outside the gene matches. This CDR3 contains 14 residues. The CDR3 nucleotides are TGCGCCAGCAGCTCAACAGGGGACTATTCACCCCTCCACTTT. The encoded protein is CASSSTGDYSPLHF.

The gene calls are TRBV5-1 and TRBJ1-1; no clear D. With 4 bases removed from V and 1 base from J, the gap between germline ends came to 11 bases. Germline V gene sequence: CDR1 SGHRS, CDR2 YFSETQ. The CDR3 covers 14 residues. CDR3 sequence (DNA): TGCGCCAGCAGCCGAACCGACACGAACACTGAAGCTTTCTTT. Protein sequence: CASSRTDTNTEAFF. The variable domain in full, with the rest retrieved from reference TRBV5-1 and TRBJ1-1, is KAGVTQTPRYLIKTRGQQVTLSCSPISGHRSVSWYQQTPGQGLQFLFEYFSETQRNKGNFPGRFSGRQFSNSRSEMNVSTLELGDSALYLCASSRTDTNTEAFFGQGTRLTVV.

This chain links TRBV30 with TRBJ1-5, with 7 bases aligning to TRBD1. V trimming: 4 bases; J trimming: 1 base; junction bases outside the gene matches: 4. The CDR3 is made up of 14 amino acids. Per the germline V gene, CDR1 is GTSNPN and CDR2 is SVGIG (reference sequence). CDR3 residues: CAWNTGQSNQPQHF. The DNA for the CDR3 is TGTGCCTGGAATACGGGACAGAGCAATCAGCCCCAGCATTTT.

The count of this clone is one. The CDR3 coding sequence is TGTGCCAGCAGTTTGGACAGTAAGGGCAATCAGCCCCAGCATTTT. Protein sequence: CASSLDSKGNQPQHF. V is TRBV7-2 and J is TRBJ1-5; possibly TRBD1 for D (6 bases). Germline CDR1 SGHTA, CDR2 FQGNSA. The CDR3 has 15 amino acids. The V end lost 6 bases, the J end lost 2 bases, and 14 bases lay between the germline ends.

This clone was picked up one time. The CDR3 DNA is TGTGCCAGCATGCGGGACAGGGGGCGCGTATACGAGCAGTACTTC. Protein: CASMRDRGRVYEQYF. The chain couples TRBV2 to TRBJ2-7; 12 bases are a match to TRBD1. Germline-derived CDR1 and CDR2 are SNHLY and FYNNEI. The CDR3 is made up of 15 amino acids. J gave up 4 bases and V 7 bases, and 8 bases lay outside the gene matches. Using reference TRBV2 and TRBJ2-7 for the parts outside the CDR3, the full variable domain is EPEVTQTPSHQVTQMGQEVILRCVPISNHLYFYWYRQILGQKVEFLVSFYNNEISEKSEIFDDQFSVERPDGSNFTLKIRSTKLEDSAMYFCASMRDRGRVYEQYFGPGTRLTVT.

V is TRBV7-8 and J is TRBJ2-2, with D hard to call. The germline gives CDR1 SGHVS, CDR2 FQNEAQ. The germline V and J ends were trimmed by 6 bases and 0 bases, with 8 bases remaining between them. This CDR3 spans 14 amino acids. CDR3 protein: CASRGDSNTGELFF. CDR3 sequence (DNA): TGTGCCAGCAGGGGTGATTCGAACACCGGGGAGCTGTTTTTT.

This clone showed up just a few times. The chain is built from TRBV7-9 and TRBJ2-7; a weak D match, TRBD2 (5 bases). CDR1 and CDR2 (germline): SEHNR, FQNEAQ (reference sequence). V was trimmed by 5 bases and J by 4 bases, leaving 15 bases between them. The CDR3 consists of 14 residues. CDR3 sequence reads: CASSGGTVGYEQYF. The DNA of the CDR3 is TGTGCCAGCAGCGGAGGCACTGTTGGTTACGAGCAGTACTTC.

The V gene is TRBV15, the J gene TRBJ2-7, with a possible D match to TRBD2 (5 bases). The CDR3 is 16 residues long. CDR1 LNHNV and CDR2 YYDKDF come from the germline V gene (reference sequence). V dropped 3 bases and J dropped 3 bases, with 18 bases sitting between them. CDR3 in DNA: TGTGCCACCAGCAGTGGCGGGCCCGCTCAGTTCTACGAGCAGTACTTC. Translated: CATSSGGPAQFYEQYF.

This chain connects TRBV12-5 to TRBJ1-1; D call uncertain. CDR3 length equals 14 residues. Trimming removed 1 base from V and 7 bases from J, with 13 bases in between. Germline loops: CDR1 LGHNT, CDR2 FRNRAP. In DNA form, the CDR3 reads TGTGCTAGTGGTTTGGGCGCAGCCATGGGTGAAGCTTTCTTT. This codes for CASGLGAAMGEAFF.

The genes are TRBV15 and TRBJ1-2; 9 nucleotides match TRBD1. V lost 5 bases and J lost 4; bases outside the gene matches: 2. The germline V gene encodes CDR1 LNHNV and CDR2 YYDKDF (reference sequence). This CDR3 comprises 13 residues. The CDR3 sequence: CATSETGGYGYTF. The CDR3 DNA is TGTGCCACCAGCGAGACAGGGGGCTATGGCTACACCTTC.

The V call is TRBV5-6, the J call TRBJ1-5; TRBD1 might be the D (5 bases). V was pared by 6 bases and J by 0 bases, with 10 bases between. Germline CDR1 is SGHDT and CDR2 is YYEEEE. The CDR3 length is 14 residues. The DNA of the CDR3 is TGTGCCAGCACGGGGGGGTTTAGCAATCAGCCCCAGCATTTT. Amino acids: CASTGGFSNQPQHF.

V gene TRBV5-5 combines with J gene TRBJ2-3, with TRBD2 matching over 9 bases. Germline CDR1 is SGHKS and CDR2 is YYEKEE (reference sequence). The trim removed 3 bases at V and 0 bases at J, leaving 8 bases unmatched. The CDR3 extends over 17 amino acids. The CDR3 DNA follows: TGTGCCAGCAGCTCTAGCGGGGCCCTACTGAGCACAGATACGCAGTATTTT. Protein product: CASSSSGALLSTDTQYF. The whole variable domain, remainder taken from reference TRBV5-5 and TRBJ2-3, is DAGVTQSPTHLIKTRGQQVTLRCSPISGHKSVSWYQQVLGQGPQFIFQYYEKEERGRGNFPDRFSARQFPNYSSELNVNALLLGDSALYLCASSSSGALLSTDTQYFGPGTRLTVL.

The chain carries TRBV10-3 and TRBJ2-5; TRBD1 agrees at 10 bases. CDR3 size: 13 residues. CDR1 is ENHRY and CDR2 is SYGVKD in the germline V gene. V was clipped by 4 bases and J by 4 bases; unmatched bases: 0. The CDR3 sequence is CAISGTGGETQYF. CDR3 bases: TGTGCCATCAGTGGGACAGGGGGAGAGACCCAGTACTTC.

CDR3 bases: TGTGCCAGCAGCACAGGACGGCAGAGCGGGGGCTACACCTTC. Its protein product is CASSTGRQSGGYTF. This rearrangement joins TRBV7-8 to TRBJ1-2; D is perhaps TRBD1 (5 bases). Trimming shortened V by 5 bases and J by 8 bases, and 18 bases separated the two germline ends. This CDR3 is 14 amino acids long. The germline V gene has CDR1 SGHVS and CDR2 FQNEAQ.

CDR3 protein: CASSISGGGRNTIYF. The CDR3 DNA reads as TGTGCCAGCTCAATATCCGGAGGGGGGAGAAACACCATATATTTT. V and J are TRBV18 and TRBJ1-3; D perhaps matches TRBD1 (6 bases). Germline-derived CDR1 and CDR2 are KGHSH and LQKENI. Trimming removed 5 bases from V and 5 bases from J, with 16 bases in between. The CDR3 is made up of 15 amino acids.